The rows below give T cell receptor beta chains drawn from one sample of a study of radiotherapy plus CTLA-4 blockade in lung cancer. Only in-frame clones appear in the TCRdb table, and some are missing; sequencing was by immunoSEQ multiplex PCR. The repertoire holds tens of thousands of clones, with approximately 83% as singletons. Sample: peripheral blood, taken from a patient treated with radiotherapy plus ipilimumab. The receptors were gathered from a human donor with non-small cell lung cancer who had stable disease on radiotherapy plus ipilimumab. Each CDR3 is given with its conserved first and last residue. The D gene is left open where the match is weak. Part of the rows lack a size; the others show once, few, many or a class for expanded clones.

v_gene	d_gene	abundance	len	j_gene	CDR3aa	CDR3nt
TRBV11-2	TRBD2	once	16	TRBJ2-5	CASSSALAGGTKTQYF	TGTGCCAGCAGCTCGGCTCTAGCGGGGGGGACAAAGACCCAGTACTTC
TRBV5-1	NA	NA	14	TRBJ2-7	CASSRDSVGYEQYF	TGCGCCAGCAGCAGGGACTCAGTCGGGTACGAGCAGTACTTC
TRBV21-1	NA	NA	13	TRBJ2-7	CASSKARSGEQYF	TGTGCCAGCAGCAAAGCGAGGTCTGGGGAGCAGTACTTC
TRBV5-1	NA	NA	16	TRBJ2-7	CASSSRPGTVSYEQYF	TGCGCCAGCAGCTCCAGGCCCGGGACGGTTTCCTACGAGCAGTACTTC
TRBV7-9	NA	few	15	TRBJ1-4	CASSLDRADGEKLFF	TGTGCCAGCAGCTTAGACAGGGCGGACGGGGAAAAACTGTTTTTT
TRBV10-1	NA	once	13	TRBJ1-6	CASSEGPGLPLHF	TGCGCCAGCAGTGAAGGGCCGGGCTTGCCCCTCCACTTT
TRBV7-3	TRBD1	NA	14	TRBJ1-1	CASSPGTVNTEAFF	TGTGCCAGCAGCCCCGGGACAGTTAACACTGAAGCTTTCTTT
TRBV11-2	NA	NA	15	TRBJ1-2	CASSLDVAGAYGYTF	TGTGCCAGCAGCTTAGATGTAGCGGGGGCATATGGCTACACCTTC
TRBV9	TRBD2	NA	16	TRBJ2-3	CASSPRAAGATDTQYF	TGTGCCAGCAGCCCCCGGGCAGCGGGAGCAACAGATACGCAGTATTTT
TRBV29-1	NA	few	13	TRBJ1-1	CSVGNAPGTEAFF	TGCAGCGTTGGAAATGCACCTGGCACTGAAGCTTTCTTT
TRBV10-1	TRBD1	once	14	TRBJ2-7	CASSEGTGGYEQYF	TGCGCCAGCAGTGAAGGGACAGGGGGCTACGAGCAGTACTTC
TRBV27	NA	NA	14	TRBJ2-7	CASSPQTGTREQYF	TGTGCCAGCAGTCCACAAACCGGGACTCGCGAGCAGTACTTC
TRBV6-5	NA	NA	15	TRBJ1-4	CASSPIRTTNEKLFF	TGTGCCAGCAGTCCCATCAGGACAACTAATGAAAAACTGTTTTTT
TRBV5-1	NA	NA	12	TRBJ2-3	CASSLDADTQYF	TGCGCCAGCAGCTTGGACGCAGATACGCAGTATTTT
TRBV6-8	NA	NA	18	TRBJ1-3	CASSYKPGHPSSGNTIYF	TGTGCCAGCAGTTACAAGCCGGGACATCCGAGCTCTGGAAACACCATATATTTT
TRBV6-5	NA	NA	14	TRBJ2-5	CASSYLPARETQYF	TGTGCCAGCAGTTACCTCCCGGCTCGGGAGACCCAGTACTTC
TRBV5-1	NA	NA	16	TRBJ1-4	CASSLPGTGINEKLFF	TGCGCCAGCAGCTTACCGGGAACAGGGATTAATGAAAAACTGTTTTTT
TRBV19	NA	NA	12	TRBJ2-1	CASSFHRVKEFF	TGTGCCAGTAGTTTTCACAGGGTTAAGGAGTTCTTC
TRBV7-2	TRBD1	NA	14	TRBJ2-7	CASSLRDRGSEQYF	TGTGCCAGCAGCTTAAGGGACAGGGGTTCCGAGCAGTACTTC
TRBV28	NA	NA	15	TRBJ2-2	CASSLEEGDAGELFF	TGTGCCAGCAGTTTGGAGGAGGGTGACGCCGGGGAGCTGTTTTTT
TRBV6-4	NA	NA	13	TRBJ1-2	CASSEYREHGYTF	TGTGCCAGCAGTGAGTACAGGGAGCATGGCTACACCTTC
TRBV6-5	NA	NA	9	TRBJ2-3	CAIVFRDCF	TGTGCCATCGTCTTCCGGGACTGCTTT
TRBV5-4	TRBD2	few	15	TRBJ2-1	CASSRGGSSYNEQFF	TGTGCCAGCAGCCGCGGGGGGAGCTCCTACAATGAGCAGTTCTTC
TRBV7-2	NA	few	13	TRBJ2-5	CASSRGYQETQYF	TGTGCCAGCAGTAGGGGGTACCAAGAGACCCAGTACTTC
TRBV2	NA	NA	18	TRBJ1-5	CASSAPRDRSYSNQPQHF	TGTGCCAGCAGTGCCCCTCGGGACCGCTCTTATAGCAATCAGCCCCAGCATTTT
TRBV12-5	NA	NA	15	TRBJ2-2	CASGLFVSNTGELFF	TGTGCTAGTGGTTTGTTCGTATCGAACACCGGGGAGCTGTTTTTT